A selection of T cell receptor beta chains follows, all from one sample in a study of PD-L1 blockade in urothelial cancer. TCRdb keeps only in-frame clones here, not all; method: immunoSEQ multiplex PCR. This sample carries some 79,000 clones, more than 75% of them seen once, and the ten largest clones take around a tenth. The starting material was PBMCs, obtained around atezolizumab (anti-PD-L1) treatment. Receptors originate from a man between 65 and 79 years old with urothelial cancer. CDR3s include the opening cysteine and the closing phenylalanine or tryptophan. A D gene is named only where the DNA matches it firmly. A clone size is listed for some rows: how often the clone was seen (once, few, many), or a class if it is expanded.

CDR3nt: TGTGCCAGCAGCAAAGCTCAGGCCCGGTTAGATACGCAGTATTTT; CDR3aa: CASSKAQARLDTQYF; abundance: few; v_gene: TRBV21-1; j_gene: TRBJ2-3; d_gene: .
CDR3nt: TGCGCCAGCAGCCTATCCCGGACTAGCGACGAGCAGTACTTC; CDR3aa: CASSLSRTSDEQYF; abundance: .; v_gene: TRBV4-3; j_gene: TRBJ2-7; d_gene: TRBD2
CDR3nt: TGTGCCAGCAGCCGGGGAGGGAGCTCCTATAATTCACCCCTCCACTTT; CDR3aa: CASSRGGSSYNSPLHF; abundance: .; v_gene: TRBV5-8; j_gene: TRBJ1-6; d_gene: .
CDR3nt: TGTGCCAGCAGCATCTCAGCGGGGGGGCCGTCGGATACGCAGTATTTT; CDR3aa: CASSISAGGPSDTQYF; abundance: .; v_gene: TRBV9; j_gene: TRBJ2-3; d_gene: TRBD2
CDR3nt: TGTGCCAGCAGCGGCCGACATATCACGTCTGGAAACACCATATATTTT; CDR3aa: CASSGRHITSGNTIYF; abundance: .; v_gene: TRBV21-1; j_gene: TRBJ1-3; d_gene: .
CDR3nt: TGTGCCAGCGACGGACTAGCCAAAAACATTCAGTACTTC; CDR3aa: CASDGLAKNIQYF; abundance: .; v_gene: TRBV2; j_gene: TRBJ2-4; d_gene: .
CDR3nt: TGTGCCAGCAGCCAAGATAACTCTGGAAACACCATATATTTT; CDR3aa: CASSQDNSGNTIYF; abundance: .; v_gene: TRBV4-2; j_gene: TRBJ1-3; d_gene: .
CDR3nt: TGTGCCAGCAGCTCCCATGCTGGGCCCTATGGCTACACCTTC; CDR3aa: CASSSHAGPYGYTF; abundance: .; v_gene: TRBV7-2; j_gene: TRBJ1-2; d_gene: .
CDR3nt: TGTGCCAGCAGTGAATATCGAGCGGGAGGAGACAATGAGCAGTTCTTC; CDR3aa: CASSEYRAGGDNEQFF; abundance: .; v_gene: TRBV6-1; j_gene: TRBJ2-1; d_gene: TRBD2
CDR3nt: TGTGCCCTCAGCGATAGTTTAGCGGGGGGGGGTGAGCAGTTCTTC; CDR3aa: CALSDSLAGGGEQFF; abundance: .; v_gene: TRBV6-6; j_gene: TRBJ2-1; d_gene: TRBD2
CDR3nt: TGTGCCAGCAGCTTCGGAGTGGGACAGGGGGCGCGAGAGACCCAGTACTTC; CDR3aa: CASSFGVGQGARETQYF; abundance: .; v_gene: TRBV7-9; j_gene: TRBJ2-5; d_gene: TRBD1
CDR3nt: TGCGCCAGCAGCTTGGGACAAGGGGGCGAGACCCAGTACTTC; CDR3aa: CASSLGQGGETQYF; abundance: .; v_gene: TRBV5-1; j_gene: TRBJ2-5; d_gene: TRBD1
CDR3nt: TGTGCCAGCAGCTCGGACAGCCGGAGTGGCTACACCTTC; CDR3aa: CASSSDSRSGYTF; abundance: .; v_gene: TRBV11-2; j_gene: TRBJ1-2; d_gene: .
CDR3nt: TGTGCCAGCTCGCCTAGAGACTCGGGCTACACCTTC; CDR3aa: CASSPRDSGYTF; abundance: .; v_gene: TRBV18; j_gene: TRBJ1-2; d_gene: .
CDR3nt: TGTGCCAGCAGCTTCCTTGCGGGGGGGACCACTGAAGCTTTCTTT; CDR3aa: CASSFLAGGTTEAFF; abundance: .; v_gene: TRBV14; j_gene: TRBJ1-1; d_gene: .
CDR3nt: TGTGCCAGCAGTTTACTAGCGGGGGGGCCTCGAGAGACCCAGTACTTC; CDR3aa: CASSLLAGGPRETQYF; abundance: many; v_gene: TRBV27; j_gene: TRBJ2-5; d_gene: TRBD2
CDR3nt: TGTGCCAGCAGCCCGACAGGGGCCCAAGAGACCCAGTACTTC; CDR3aa: CASSPTGAQETQYF; abundance: .; v_gene: TRBV5-8; j_gene: TRBJ2-5; d_gene: TRBD1
CDR3nt: TGTGCCAGTAGTATGCAGGGAGGAGCAGATACGCAGTATTTT; CDR3aa: CASSMQGGADTQYF; abundance: .; v_gene: TRBV19; j_gene: TRBJ2-3; d_gene: .
CDR3nt: TGCAGCGTTGAAGACCCGACAGGGATTGGTGAAAAACTGTTTTTT; CDR3aa: CSVEDPTGIGEKLFF; abundance: .; v_gene: TRBV29-1; j_gene: TRBJ1-4; d_gene: TRBD1
CDR3nt: TGCGCCAGCAGTAGCGGGGGGGCGGGTGAGCAGTTCTTC; CDR3aa: CASSSGGAGEQFF; abundance: .; v_gene: TRBV10-2; j_gene: TRBJ2-1; d_gene: TRBD2
CDR3nt: TGTGCCAGTAGTCCAAAGGACAGGAGGGACTCCTACGAGCAGTACTTC; CDR3aa: CASSPKDRRDSYEQYF; abundance: .; v_gene: TRBV19; j_gene: TRBJ2-7; d_gene: .
CDR3nt: TGTGCCAGTACCTCAACGGGACAGTCAAAGGATACGCAGTATTTT; CDR3aa: CASTSTGQSKDTQYF; abundance: .; v_gene: TRBV19; j_gene: TRBJ2-3; d_gene: TRBD1
CDR3nt: TGTGCCAGCAGCTTGGTCCAGGGGGACTATGGCTACACCTTC; CDR3aa: CASSLVQGDYGYTF; abundance: .; v_gene: TRBV5-4; j_gene: TRBJ1-2; d_gene: TRBD1
CDR3nt: TGCAGCGTTGTTCAGGGCACTGAAGCTTTCTTT; CDR3aa: CSVVQGTEAFF; abundance: .; v_gene: TRBV29-1; j_gene: TRBJ1-1; d_gene: .
CDR3nt: TGTGCCAGCACGGAATCTATCGGGACAGACTACATAGAGCAGTACTTC; CDR3aa: CASTESIGTDYIEQYF; abundance: .; v_gene: TRBV2; j_gene: TRBJ2-5; d_gene: TRBD1
CDR3nt: TGTGCCAGCAGTGTACACAGGAGTCAAGAGACCCAGTACTTC; CDR3aa: CASSVHRSQETQYF; abundance: .; v_gene: TRBV2; j_gene: TRBJ2-5; d_gene: .
CDR3nt: TGCAGCACCAGGGGCACTGAAGCTTTCTTT; CDR3aa: CSTRGTEAFF; abundance: .; v_gene: TRBV29-1; j_gene: TRBJ1-1; d_gene: .
CDR3nt: TGTGCCAGCAGCGTAGTCGTGAACACTGAAGCTTTCTTT; CDR3aa: CASSVVVNTEAFF; abundance: .; v_gene: TRBV9; j_gene: TRBJ1-1; d_gene: .
CDR3nt: TGTGCCAGCAGCCAAGGGGGTCTACGATGGCAGTACTTC; CDR3aa: CASSQGGLRWQYF; abundance: .; v_gene: TRBV11-2; j_gene: TRBJ2-7; d_gene: .
CDR3nt: TGTGCCAGCAGTGGGTATCAGGGGGGTGACACTGAAGCTTTCTTT; CDR3aa: CASSGYQGGDTEAFF; abundance: few; v_gene: TRBV2; j_gene: TRBJ1-1; d_gene: TRBD1
CDR3nt: TGTGCCAGCAGTAGACAGGGTTACGAGCAGTACTTC; CDR3aa: CASSRQGYEQYF; abundance: .; v_gene: TRBV7-8; j_gene: TRBJ2-7; d_gene: TRBD1
CDR3nt: TGTGCCAGCAGTTTATCGTATTCCCTCGTTGAGCAGTTCTTC; CDR3aa: CASSLSYSLVEQFF; abundance: many; v_gene: TRBV27; j_gene: TRBJ2-1; d_gene: .
CDR3nt: TGTGCCAGCAGCTTAGCTTTCCTAGCGGGAGCCCACACAGATACGCAGTATTTT; CDR3aa: CASSLAFLAGAHTDTQYF; abundance: .; v_gene: TRBV7-6; j_gene: TRBJ2-3; d_gene: TRBD2
CDR3nt: TGTGCCAGCAGTGAAAGTTTGGGACAGGGCAGCCGGGAGACCCAGTACTTC; CDR3aa: CASSESLGQGSRETQYF; abundance: .; v_gene: TRBV2; j_gene: TRBJ2-5; d_gene: TRBD1
CDR3nt: TGCGCCAGCAGCTTAGATGGGGACTTCCAAGAGACCCAGTACTTC; CDR3aa: CASSLDGDFQETQYF; abundance: .; v_gene: TRBV5-1; j_gene: TRBJ2-5; d_gene: .
CDR3nt: TGTGCCAGCAGCCAAGATAATAGCCTCCTCACCGGGGAGCTGTTTTTT; CDR3aa: CASSQDNSLLTGELFF; abundance: .; v_gene: TRBV4-2; j_gene: TRBJ2-2; d_gene: .
CDR3nt: TGTGCCAGCAGCTTAGAATTGGTCCCCCGGGGCACCGGGGAGCTGTTTTTT; CDR3aa: CASSLELVPRGTGELFF; abundance: .; v_gene: TRBV7-2; j_gene: TRBJ2-2; d_gene: .
CDR3nt: TGTGCCAGCAGCTCCAGAACCGGGACTAGCGGAACCTACGAGCAGTACTTC; CDR3aa: CASSSRTGTSGTYEQYF; abundance: .; v_gene: TRBV11-2; j_gene: TRBJ2-7; d_gene: TRBD2
CDR3nt: TGTGCCAGCAGCTTAGGGGGACTAGCGGGAGGGCCGGGAGAGACCCAGTACTTC; CDR3aa: CASSLGGLAGGPGETQYF; abundance: once; v_gene: TRBV7-2; j_gene: TRBJ2-5; d_gene: TRBD2
CDR3nt: TGTGCCAGCACACAGGGGGCCGGCTACACCTTC; CDR3aa: CASTQGAGYTF; abundance: few; v_gene: TRBV19; j_gene: TRBJ1-2; d_gene: TRBD1
CDR3nt: TGCGCCAGCAGTGACTTCTTCGTAAGGGGGACGAACACTGAAGCTTTCTTT; CDR3aa: CASSDFFVRGTNTEAFF; abundance: .; v_gene: TRBV10-2; j_gene: TRBJ1-1; d_gene: .
CDR3nt: TGCGCCAGCAGCCTGGGGACGGAAGGGGATGAGCAGTTCTTC; CDR3aa: CASSLGTEGDEQFF; abundance: few; v_gene: TRBV5-1; j_gene: TRBJ2-1; d_gene: .
CDR3nt: TGTGCAAGAGCGGGAGCGATCTACAATGAGCAGTTCTTC; CDR3aa: CARAGAIYNEQFF; abundance: .; v_gene: TRBV30; j_gene: TRBJ2-1; d_gene: TRBD2
CDR3nt: TGTGCCAGCAGTTACGGGACAGGGGACCAAAACCCGAACACCGGGGAGCTGTTTTTT; CDR3aa: CASSYGTGDQNPNTGELFF; abundance: .; v_gene: TRBV2; j_gene: TRBJ2-2; d_gene: TRBD1
CDR3nt: TGTGCCAGCAGTGTAGGGGGTTTTCAGCCCCAGCATTTT; CDR3aa: CASSVGGFQPQHF; abundance: .; v_gene: TRBV2; j_gene: TRBJ1-5; d_gene: .
CDR3nt: TGTGCCACCAATACAGGGGCTAATGAAAAACTGTTTTTT; CDR3aa: CATNTGANEKLFF; abundance: once; v_gene: TRBV15; j_gene: TRBJ1-4; d_gene: TRBD1
CDR3nt: TGTGCCTGGAGTGTATATGGGGGGGCGCGACAGAGCACTGAAGCTTTCTTT; CDR3aa: CAWSVYGGARQSTEAFF; abundance: .; v_gene: TRBV30; j_gene: TRBJ1-1; d_gene: .
CDR3nt: TGTGCCAGCAGCCGACCGGGACTAGCGGGAGGGCATGAGCAGTTCTTC; CDR3aa: CASSRPGLAGGHEQFF; abundance: .; v_gene: TRBV11-3; j_gene: TRBJ2-1; d_gene: TRBD2
CDR3nt: TGTGCCAGCAGCCAAAGACAGGGTCATGGCTACACCTTC; CDR3aa: CASSQRQGHGYTF; abundance: .; v_gene: TRBV14; j_gene: TRBJ1-2; d_gene: TRBD1
CDR3nt: TGTGCCAGCAGAGTTGGACAGGGAGAAGGCGGGGAGCTGTTTTTT; CDR3aa: CASRVGQGEGGELFF; abundance: .; v_gene: TRBV7-2; j_gene: TRBJ2-2; d_gene: TRBD1
CDR3nt: TGTGCCAGCAGCTTACCGTCCCGCACTGAAGCTTTCTTT; CDR3aa: CASSLPSRTEAFF; abundance: once; v_gene: TRBV7-9; j_gene: TRBJ1-1; d_gene: .
CDR3nt: TGCGCCAGCAGCCAAGATCTCCCGGGAGTTACCGGGGAGCTGTTTTTT; CDR3aa: CASSQDLPGVTGELFF; abundance: .; v_gene: TRBV4-3; j_gene: TRBJ2-2; d_gene: .
CDR3nt: TGTGCCAGCAGTTTATCCGGGGGACAGTATAGCAATCAGCCCCAGCATTTT; CDR3aa: CASSLSGGQYSNQPQHF; abundance: .; v_gene: TRBV27; j_gene: TRBJ1-5; d_gene: TRBD1
CDR3nt: TGTGCCAGCAACCCGACAGGGCTCTATGGCTACACCTTC; CDR3aa: CASNPTGLYGYTF; abundance: .; v_gene: TRBV6-1; j_gene: TRBJ1-2; d_gene: TRBD1
CDR3nt: TGTGCCAGCAGCGTAGCTCCACTAGCGGGAGGGTACAATGAGCAGTTCTTC; CDR3aa: CASSVAPLAGGYNEQFF; abundance: .; v_gene: TRBV9; j_gene: TRBJ2-1; d_gene: TRBD2
CDR3nt: TGCAGTGCTACAGGCCTCTACGGGCAGTACTTC; CDR3aa: CSATGLYGQYF; abundance: .; v_gene: TRBV20-1; j_gene: TRBJ2-7; d_gene: .
CDR3nt: TGTGCCAGCAGTTTCCCAGGCCAAGAGACCCAGTACTTC; CDR3aa: CASSFPGQETQYF; abundance: .; v_gene: TRBV27; j_gene: TRBJ2-5; d_gene: .
CDR3nt: TGCGCCAGCAGCTCGGGGGGCGGGAGCTTCGATACGCAGTATTTT; CDR3aa: CASSSGGGSFDTQYF; abundance: .; v_gene: TRBV5-1; j_gene: TRBJ2-3; d_gene: .
CDR3nt: TGTGCCAGCAGCCCGGGGGGGGGTGGCGAAAAACTGTTTTTT; CDR3aa: CASSPGGGGEKLFF; abundance: .; v_gene: TRBV7-6; j_gene: TRBJ1-4; d_gene: .